Listed below are T cell receptor beta chains from one sample, sequenced in a study of sequential checkpoint blockade in melanoma. The repertoire was sequenced with immunoSEQ multiplex PCR; TCRdb's copy has only in-frame clones and lacks some. Seen here are 13,000 or so clones, 52% observed once, and the top ten hold roughly 16%. The sequenced sample was CD8+ T cells sorted from blood (inferred from file names), obtained from a patient given nivolumab and ipilimumab in sequence. These receptors all come from a human donor with melanoma. Each CDR3 is given with its conserved first and last residue.

V gene	CDR3 length	J gene	CDR3 protein
TRBV2	17	TRBJ2-7	CASSGMGQGLIDYEQYF
TRBV5-6	12	TRBJ1-1	CASSSVNTEAFF
TRBV6-5	13	TRBJ1-1	CASSYTRRTEAFF
TRBV7-9	14	TRBJ2-7	CASVPVESPYEQYF
TRBV2	15	TRBJ2-4	CASSPLTGRKNIQYF
TRBV7-8	16	TRBJ2-7	CASSIKLGTGVYEQYF
TRBV6-1	14	TRBJ2-3	CAIIKGLGTDTQYF
TRBV7-7	15	TRBJ2-7	CASSPNLAGGYEQYF
TRBV27	15	TRBJ1-6	CASTLTAPWDSPLHF
TRBV7-9	15	TRBJ1-2	CASSREPTANYGYTF
TRBV29-1	20	TRBJ2-3	CSVEEIGVAGGPVMTDTQYF
TRBV18	13	TRBJ1-2	CASSPGTPYGYTF
TRBV6-6	15	TRBJ2-3	CASSLSTTSTDTQYF
TRBV7-2	13	TRBJ1-2	CASSTGLDGPYTF
TRBV28	13	TRBJ1-1	CASSQGSNTEAFF
TRBV5-1	14	TRBJ2-7	CASSLVGSNYEQYF
TRBV27	15	TRBJ2-7	CASSLYRDREGEQYF
TRBV19	14	TRBJ2-7	CASSLSGRANEQYF
TRBV7-7	15	TRBJ1-5	CASSLEGQGCQPQHF
TRBV4-2	13	TRBJ1-3	CASSQGERNTIYF
TRBV13	14	TRBJ2-3	CASSLGRGPLAQYF
TRBV2	16	TRBJ2-3	CASSEARGTGADTQYF
TRBV5-3	14	TRBJ1-4	CASSLAQGNEKLFF
TRBV7-6	14	TRBJ2-7	CASSLAHTSYEQYF
TRBV21-1	17	TRBJ1-2	CASSKRTGTSVDYGYTF
TRBV18	18	TRBJ1-4	CASSLTHLSTGVNEKLFF
TRBV19	15	TRBJ2-7	CASSILGGDLEEQYF
TRBV5-6	12	TRBJ1-2	CASSLDNGGYTF
TRBV27	16	TRBJ2-6	CASSLAGGTGANVLTF
TRBV7-9	15	TRBJ2-3	CASSLETWGTDTQYF
TRBV6-5	15	TRBJ2-3	CASIEAGDSTDTQYF
TRBV7-9	14	TRBJ1-5	CASSSAWGDQPQHF
TRBV7-6	14	TRBJ2-1	CASSLGLAGVEQFF
TRBV2	16	TRBJ2-7	CASSPTRASGYYEQYF
TRBV30	12	TRBJ2-2	CAWSPYCGELFF
TRBV5-4	13	TRBJ1-1	CASRTGENTEAFF
TRBV29-1	15	TRBJ2-4	CSVEGGGLSKNIQYF
TRBV2	16	TRBJ1-1	CASSEFGGVLPTEAFF
TRBV11-2	15	TRBJ1-1	CASSLVSSGRTEAFF
TRBV10-3	14	TRBJ1-5	CAISVTGGHQPQHF
TRBV7-9	13	-	CASSRYSSYEQYF
TRBV28	15	TRBJ2-5	CASTLTGTSGETQYF
TRBV6-5	15	TRBJ1-5	CASSYSRQWLQPQHF
TRBV5-4	15	TRBJ1-2	CASSSALGGGEGYTF
TRBV7-8	15	TRBJ2-3	CASSYRRERTDTQYF
TRBV5-6	14	TRBJ2-7	CASSSIGQDYEQYF
TRBV2	18	TRBJ2-3	CASSPIPLAGGTIDTQYF
TRBV5-6	16	TRBJ2-3	CASSLEVAGGPDTQYF
TRBV4-1	18	TRBJ2-1	CASSPRDLAGGPHNEQFF
TRBV15	15	TRBJ2-3	CATSRAERSTDTQYF
TRBV27	14	TRBJ2-5	CASKSRGGRETQYF
TRBV7-7	15	TRBJ1-1	CASSLRTGGNTEAFF
TRBV6-5	15	TRBJ2-7	CASSPVAGDLYEQYF
TRBV19	14	TRBJ2-1	CASTNSGRNNEQFF
TRBV6-5	13	TRBJ2-7	CASSYSTGSEQYF
TRBV5-6	13	TRBJ2-1	CASSPGTRNEQFF
TRBV6-1	14	TRBJ2-7	CASSEGWGRYEQYF